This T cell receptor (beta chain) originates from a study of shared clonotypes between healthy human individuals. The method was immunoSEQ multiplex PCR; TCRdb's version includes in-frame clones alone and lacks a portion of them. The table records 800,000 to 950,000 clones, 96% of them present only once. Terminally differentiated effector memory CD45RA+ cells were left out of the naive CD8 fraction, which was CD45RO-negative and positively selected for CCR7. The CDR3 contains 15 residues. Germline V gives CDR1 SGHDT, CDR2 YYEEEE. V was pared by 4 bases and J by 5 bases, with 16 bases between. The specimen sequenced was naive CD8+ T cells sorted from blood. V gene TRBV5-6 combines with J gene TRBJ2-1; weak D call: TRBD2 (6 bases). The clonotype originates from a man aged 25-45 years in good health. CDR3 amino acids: CASSLGGSMDNEQFF. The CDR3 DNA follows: TGTGCCAGCAGCCTGGGGGGATCAATGGACAATGAGCAGTTCTTC.